A single T cell receptor beta chain is shown here with its context. Germline CDR1 SGHNT, CDR2 YENEEA. The CDR3 extends over 16 amino acids. J was trimmed by 6 bases and V by 0 bases; bases with no gene match: 7. The source of the sample is a study of blood T cell repertoires in COVID-19. In the study overall: The United States, Italy and Spain were the sources of the acute and convalescent COVID-19 samples. PBMCs, B-cell-depleted T cells, or T cells were the source of the cDNA or gDNA that made up the material.

Sequencing was performed with immunoSEQ multiplex PCR; in TCRdb, only in-frame clones are kept and a portion is missing. The repertoire holds about 300,000 clones, with around 92% as singletons. Seattle patients were enrolled during active infection and followed longitudinally. This TCR derives from a young woman with COVID-19, enrolled during active disease. This sequence joins TRBV11-3 and TRBJ2-3, with 9 bases matching TRBD2. Sequencing was performed on peripheral blood. In DNA, the CDR3 is TGTGCCAGCAGCTTAGATAGCGGGGGTGCGTCGGATACGCAGTATTTT. This gives the protein CASSLDSGGASDTQYF.